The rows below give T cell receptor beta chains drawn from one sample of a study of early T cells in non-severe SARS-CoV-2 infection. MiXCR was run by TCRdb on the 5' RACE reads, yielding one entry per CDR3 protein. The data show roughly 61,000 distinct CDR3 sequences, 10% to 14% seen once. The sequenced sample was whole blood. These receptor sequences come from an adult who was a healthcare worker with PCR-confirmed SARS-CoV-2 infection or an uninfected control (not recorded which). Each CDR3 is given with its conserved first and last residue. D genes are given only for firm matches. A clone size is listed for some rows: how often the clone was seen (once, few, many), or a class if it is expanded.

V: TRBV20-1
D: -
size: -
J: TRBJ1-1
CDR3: CSASGGAVAFF
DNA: TGCAGTGCTTCGGGGGGCGCGGTAGCTTTCTTT

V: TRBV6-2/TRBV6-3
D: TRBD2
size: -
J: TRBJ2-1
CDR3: CASAGGPGYNEQFF
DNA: TGTGCCAGCGCGGGGGGGCCAGGGTACAATGAGCAGTTCTTC

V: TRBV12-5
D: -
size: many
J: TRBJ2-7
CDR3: CASGFGNYEQYF
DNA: TGTGCTAGTGGTTTTGGCAACTACGAGCAGTACTTC

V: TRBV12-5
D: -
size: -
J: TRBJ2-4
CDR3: CASAIGGMGRASRNIQYF
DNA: TGTGCTAGTGCCATAGGCGGGATGGGCAGGGCCTCAAGGAACATTCAGTACTTC

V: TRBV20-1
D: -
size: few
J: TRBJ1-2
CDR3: CSAREPKVSYGYTF
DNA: TGCAGTGCTAGGGAGCCTAAGGTGTCCTATGGCTACACCTTC

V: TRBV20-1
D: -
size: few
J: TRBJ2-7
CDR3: CSARVSHEQYF
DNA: TGCAGTGCTAGAGTATCGCACGAGCAGTACTTC

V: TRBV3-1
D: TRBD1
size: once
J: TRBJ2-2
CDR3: CASSQAGQGSGELFF
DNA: TGTGCCAGCAGCCAAGCCGGACAGGGGTCCGGGGAGCTGTTTTTT

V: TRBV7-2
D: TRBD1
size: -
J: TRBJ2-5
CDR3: CASSLGSTGKETQYF
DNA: TGTGCCAGCAGCTTAGGTTCGACAGGGAAAGAGACCCAGTACTTC

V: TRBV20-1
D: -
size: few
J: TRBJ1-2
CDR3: CSAPPGDYGYTF
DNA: TGCAGTGCTCCCCCCGGGGACTATGGCTACACCTTC

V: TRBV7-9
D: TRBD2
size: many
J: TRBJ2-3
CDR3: CASSPGGAVDTQYF
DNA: TGTGCCAGCAGCCCCGGGGGGGCCGTTGATACGCAGTATTTT

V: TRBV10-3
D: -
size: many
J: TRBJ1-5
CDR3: CAISDPQGNQPQHF
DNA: TGTGCCATCAGTGATCCGCAGGGCAATCAGCCCCAGCATTTT

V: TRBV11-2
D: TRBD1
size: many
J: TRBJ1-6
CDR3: CASSPLRDDRGLSNSPLHF
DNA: TGTGCCAGCAGCCCTCTCCGGGACGACAGGGGCCTATCGAATTCACCCCTCCACTTT

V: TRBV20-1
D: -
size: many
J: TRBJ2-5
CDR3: CSAPGPQETQYF
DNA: TGCAGTGCACCCGGCCCCCAAGAGACCCAGTACTTC

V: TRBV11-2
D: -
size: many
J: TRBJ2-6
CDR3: CASSQDGSGANVLTF
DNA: TGTGCCAGCAGCCAAGACGGATCGGGGGCCAACGTCCTGACTTTC

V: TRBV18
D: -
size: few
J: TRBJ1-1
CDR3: CASSPQGTSEAFF
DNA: TGTGCCAGCTCACCCCAGGGGACTAGTGAAGCTTTCTTT

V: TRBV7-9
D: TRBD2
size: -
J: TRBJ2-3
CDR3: CASSFRGGGTDTQYF
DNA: TGTGCCAGCAGCTTTCGCGGGGGAGGGACAGATACGCAGTATTTT

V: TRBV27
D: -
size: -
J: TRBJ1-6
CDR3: CASTSTNYNSPLHF
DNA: TGTGCCAGCACCTCGACAAACTATAATTCACCCCTCCACTTT

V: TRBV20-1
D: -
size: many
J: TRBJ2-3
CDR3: CSAREITDTQYF
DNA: TGCAGTGCTAGAGAAATTACAGATACGCAGTATTTT

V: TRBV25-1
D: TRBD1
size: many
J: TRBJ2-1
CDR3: CASSGTGRGYNEQFF
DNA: TGTGCCAGCAGTGGGACAGGTCGAGGGTACAATGAGCAGTTCTTC

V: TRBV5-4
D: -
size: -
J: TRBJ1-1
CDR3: CASSLGTGETEAFF
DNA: TGTGCCAGCAGCTTGGGAACAGGAGAAACTGAAGCTTTCTTT

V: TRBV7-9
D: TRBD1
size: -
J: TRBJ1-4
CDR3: CASSTQGEFEKLFF
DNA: TGTGCCAGCAGTACTCAGGGGGAATTTGAAAAACTGTTTTTT

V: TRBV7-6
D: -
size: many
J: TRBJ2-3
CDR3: CASSQDLQEDTQYF
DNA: TGTGCCAGCAGCCAGGACTTACAGGAAGATACGCAGTATTTT

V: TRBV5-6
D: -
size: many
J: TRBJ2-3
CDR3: CASSPELGTASTDTQYF
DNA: TGTGCCAGCAGCCCGGAGTTGGGGACTGCTAGCACAGATACGCAGTATTTT

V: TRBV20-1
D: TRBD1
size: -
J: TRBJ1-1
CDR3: CSAGPGQGAPNTEAFF
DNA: TGCAGTGCCGGACCGGGACAGGGGGCACCGAACACTGAAGCTTTCTTT

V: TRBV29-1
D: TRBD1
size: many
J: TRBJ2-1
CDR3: CSVGARDREGNEQFF
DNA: TGCAGCGTGGGGGCCCGGGACAGGGAGGGAAATGAGCAGTTCTTC

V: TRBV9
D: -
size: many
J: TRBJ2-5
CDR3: CASSVAGVGETQYF
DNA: TGTGCCAGCAGCGTAGCAGGGGTCGGGGAGACCCAGTACTTC

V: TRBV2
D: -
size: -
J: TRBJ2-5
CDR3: CASKTSGLDLETQYF
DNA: TGTGCCAGCAAGACATCGGGTCTAGATTTAGAGACCCAGTACTTC

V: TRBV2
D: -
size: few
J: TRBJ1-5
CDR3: CASSERFSNQPQHF
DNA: TGTGCCAGCAGTGAACGATTTAGCAATCAGCCCCAGCATTTT

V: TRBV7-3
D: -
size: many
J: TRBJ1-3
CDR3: CASSLQGNFGNTIYF
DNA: TGTGCCAGCAGCTTACAGGGGAATTTCGGAAACACTATATATTTT

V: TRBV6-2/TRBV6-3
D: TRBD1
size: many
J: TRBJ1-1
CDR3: CASSDRARTEAFF
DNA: TGTGCCAGCTCCGACAGGGCCCGCACTGAAGCTTTCTTT

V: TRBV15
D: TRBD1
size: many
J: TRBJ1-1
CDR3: CATSREWTGPEAFF
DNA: TGTGCCACCAGCAGAGAATGGACAGGCCCGGAAGCTTTCTTT

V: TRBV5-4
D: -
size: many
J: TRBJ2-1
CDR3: CASTQGSNEQFF
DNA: TGTGCCAGCACCCAGGGGTCCAATGAGCAGTTCTTC

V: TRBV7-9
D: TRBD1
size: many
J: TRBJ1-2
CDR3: CATQDRSSYGYTF
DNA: TGTGCCACCCAGGACAGGTCCTCCTATGGCTACACCTTC

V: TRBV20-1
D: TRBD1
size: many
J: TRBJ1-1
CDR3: CSARDGSQGAMNTEAFF
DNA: TGCAGTGCTAGAGATGGGTCCCAGGGGGCGATGAACACTGAAGCTTTCTTT

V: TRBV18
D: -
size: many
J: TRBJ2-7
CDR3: CASSPRLTYEQYF
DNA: TGTGCCAGCTCACCCCGCTTGACCTACGAGCAGTACTTC

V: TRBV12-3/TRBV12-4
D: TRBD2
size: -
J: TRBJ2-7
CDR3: CASSPGLAGGRDF
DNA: TGTGCCAGCAGTCCCGGACTAGCGGGGGGTAGAGACTTC

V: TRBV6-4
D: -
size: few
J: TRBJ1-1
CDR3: CASSDRAGTEAFF
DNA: TGTGCCAGCAGTGACAGGGCTGGGACTGAAGCTTTCTTT

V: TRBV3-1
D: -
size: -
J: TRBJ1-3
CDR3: CASSQSSSSGNTIYF
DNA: TGTGCCAGCAGCCAGAGCTCCAGCTCTGGAAACACCATATATTTT

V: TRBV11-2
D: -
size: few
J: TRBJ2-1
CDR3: CASSLSRNEQFF
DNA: TGTGCCAGCAGCCTAAGTCGCAATGAGCAGTTCTTC

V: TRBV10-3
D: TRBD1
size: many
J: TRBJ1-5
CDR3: CATSVEQGKSQPQHF
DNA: TGTGCCACCTCCGTCGAACAGGGGAAGAGTCAGCCCCAGCATTTT

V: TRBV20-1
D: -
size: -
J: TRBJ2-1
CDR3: CSAGRDIYNEQFF
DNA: TGCAGTGCTGGCCGGGACATCTACAATGAGCAGTTCTTC

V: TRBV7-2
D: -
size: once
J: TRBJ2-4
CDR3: CASSLSTGTAQNIQYF
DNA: TGTGCCAGCAGCTTAAGCACAGGGACCGCCCAAAACATTCAGTACTTC

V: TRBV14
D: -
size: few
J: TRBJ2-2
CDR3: CASNRVDTGELFF
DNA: TGTGCCAGCAACCGGGTTGACACCGGGGAGCTGTTTTTT

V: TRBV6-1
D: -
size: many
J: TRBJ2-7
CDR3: CASSETYEQYF
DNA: TGTGCCAGCAGTGAAACCTACGAGCAGTACTTC

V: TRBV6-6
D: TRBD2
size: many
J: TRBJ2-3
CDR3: CASSRLAGGSTDTQYF
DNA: TGTGCCAGCAGCAGACTAGCGGGGGGCAGCACAGATACGCAGTATTTT

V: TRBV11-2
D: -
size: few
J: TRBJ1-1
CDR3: CASSPYSLRNTEAFF
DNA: TGTGCCAGCAGCCCGTACTCCCTTCGGAACACTGAAGCTTTCTTT

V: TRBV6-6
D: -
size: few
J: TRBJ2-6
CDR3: CASSSIGGSSGANVLTF
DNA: TGTGCCAGCAGTTCCATTGGCGGCTCCTCTGGGGCCAACGTCCTGACTTTC

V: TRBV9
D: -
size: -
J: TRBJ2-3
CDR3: CASSVADTQYF
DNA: TGTGCCAGCAGCGTAGCAGATACGCAGTATTTT

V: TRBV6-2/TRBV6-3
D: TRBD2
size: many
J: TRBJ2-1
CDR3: CASSESGSQGSYNEQFF
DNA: TGTGCCAGCAGTGAGAGCGGGAGCCAGGGCTCCTACAATGAGCAGTTCTTC

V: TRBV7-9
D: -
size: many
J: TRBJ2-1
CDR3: CASSLAGSYNEQFF
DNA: TGTGCCAGCAGCTTAGCCGGATCCTACAATGAGCAGTTCTTC

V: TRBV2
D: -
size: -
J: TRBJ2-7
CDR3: CASSEDRTYEQYF
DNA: TGTGCCAGCAGTGAAGACAGGACCTACGAGCAGTACTTC

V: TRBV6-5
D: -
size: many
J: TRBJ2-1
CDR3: CASSLQGGEQFF
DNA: TGTGCCAGCAGTCTACAGGGCGGTGAGCAGTTCTTC

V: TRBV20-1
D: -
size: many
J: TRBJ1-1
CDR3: CSARDTAGHTEAFF
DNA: TGCAGTGCTAGAGATACTGCGGGTCACACTGAAGCTTTCTTT

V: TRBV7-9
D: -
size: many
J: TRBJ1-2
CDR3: CASSERQAYGYTF
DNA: TGTGCCAGCAGCGAAAGACAGGCCTATGGCTACACCTTC

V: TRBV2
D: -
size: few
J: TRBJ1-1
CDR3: CASCGFMNTEAFF
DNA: TGTGCCAGCTGCGGGTTCATGAACACTGAAGCTTTCTTT